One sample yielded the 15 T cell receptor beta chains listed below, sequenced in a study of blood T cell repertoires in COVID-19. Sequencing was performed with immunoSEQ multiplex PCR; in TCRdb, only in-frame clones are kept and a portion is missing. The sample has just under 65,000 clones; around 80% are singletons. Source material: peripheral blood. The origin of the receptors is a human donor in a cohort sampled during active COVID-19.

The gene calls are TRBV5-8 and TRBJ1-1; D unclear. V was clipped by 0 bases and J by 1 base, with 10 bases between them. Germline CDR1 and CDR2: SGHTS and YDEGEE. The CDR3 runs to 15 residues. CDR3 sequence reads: CASSLAWRTNTEAFF. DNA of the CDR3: TGTGCCAGCAGCTTGGCCTGGAGGACGAACACTGAAGCTTTCTTT.

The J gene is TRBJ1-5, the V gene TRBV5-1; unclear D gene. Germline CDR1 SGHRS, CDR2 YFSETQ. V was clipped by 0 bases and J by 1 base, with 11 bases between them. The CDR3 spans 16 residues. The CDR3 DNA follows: TGCGCCAGCAGCTTGGATGGTTTGGGCAGCAATCAGCCCCAGCATTTT. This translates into CASSLDGLGSNQPQHF.

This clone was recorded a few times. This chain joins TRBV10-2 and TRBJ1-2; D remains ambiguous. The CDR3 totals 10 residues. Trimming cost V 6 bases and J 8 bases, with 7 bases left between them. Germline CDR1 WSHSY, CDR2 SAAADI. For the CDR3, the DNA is TGCGCCAGCAGGGGAGACGGCTACACCTTC. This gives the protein CASRGDGYTF.

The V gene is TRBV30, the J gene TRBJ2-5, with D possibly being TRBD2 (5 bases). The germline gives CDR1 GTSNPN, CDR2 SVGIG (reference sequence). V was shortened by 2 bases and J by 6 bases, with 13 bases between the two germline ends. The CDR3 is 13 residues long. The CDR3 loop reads CAWSLGSSKTQYF. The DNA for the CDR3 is TGTGCCTGGAGTTTGGGGAGCAGTAAGACCCAGTACTTC.

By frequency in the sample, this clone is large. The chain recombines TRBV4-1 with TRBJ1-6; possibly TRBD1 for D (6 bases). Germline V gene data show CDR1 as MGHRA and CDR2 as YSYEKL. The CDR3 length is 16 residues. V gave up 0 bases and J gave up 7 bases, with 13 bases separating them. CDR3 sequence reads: CASSQDGNRDNSPLHF. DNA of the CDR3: TGCGCCAGCAGCCAAGATGGAAACAGGGACAATTCACCCCTCCACTTT.

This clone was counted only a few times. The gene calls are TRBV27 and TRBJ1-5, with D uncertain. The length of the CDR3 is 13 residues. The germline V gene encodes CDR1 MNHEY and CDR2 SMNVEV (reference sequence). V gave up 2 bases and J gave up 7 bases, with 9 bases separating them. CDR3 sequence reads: CASSLGLRQPQHF. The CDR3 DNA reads TGTGCCAGCAGTTTAGGCCTGAGGCAGCCCCAGCATTTT.

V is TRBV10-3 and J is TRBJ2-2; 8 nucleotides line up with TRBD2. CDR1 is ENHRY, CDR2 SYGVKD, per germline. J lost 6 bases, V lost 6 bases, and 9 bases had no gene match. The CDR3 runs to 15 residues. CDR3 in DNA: TGTGCCATCAGCACCCCGGGGGGGGCGTCCGGGGAGCTGTTTTTT. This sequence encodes CAISTPGGASGELFF.

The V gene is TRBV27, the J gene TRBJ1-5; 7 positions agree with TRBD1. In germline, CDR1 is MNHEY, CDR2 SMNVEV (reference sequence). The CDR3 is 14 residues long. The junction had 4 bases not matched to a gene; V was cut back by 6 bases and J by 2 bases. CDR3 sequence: CASSRGQGNQPQHF. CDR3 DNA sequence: TGTGCCAGCAGCCGAGGACAGGGCAATCAGCCCCAGCATTTT.

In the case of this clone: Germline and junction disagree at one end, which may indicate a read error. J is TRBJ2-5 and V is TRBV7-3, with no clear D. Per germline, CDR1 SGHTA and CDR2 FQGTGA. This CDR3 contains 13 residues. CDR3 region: CASSLTQEETQYF. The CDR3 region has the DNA TGTGCCAGCAGCCTAACGCAGGAAGAGACCCAGTACTTC.

In nucleotides, the CDR3 is TGTGCCAGCAGCTCACCTCACGAGACAGGCGGTTATCAGTACTTC. As protein: CASSSPHETGGYQYF. The chain is built from TRBV11-1 and TRBJ2-5; tentative D call: TRBD1 (6 bases). In germline, CDR1 is SGHAT, CDR2 FQDESV (reference sequence). The V end was cut by 4 bases, the J end by 11 bases, with 23 bases between. CDR3 length: 15 residues.

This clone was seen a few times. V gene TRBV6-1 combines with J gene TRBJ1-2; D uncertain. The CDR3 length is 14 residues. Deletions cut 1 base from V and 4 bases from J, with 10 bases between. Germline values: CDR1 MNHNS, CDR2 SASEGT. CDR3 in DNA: TGTGCCAGCAGTGAAGGGGCCCACCTCTATGGCTACACCTTC. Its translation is CASSEGAHLYGYTF.

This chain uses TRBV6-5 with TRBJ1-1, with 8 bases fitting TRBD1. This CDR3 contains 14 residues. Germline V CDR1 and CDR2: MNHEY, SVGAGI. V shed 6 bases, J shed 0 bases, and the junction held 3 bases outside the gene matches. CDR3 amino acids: CASRGQALNTEAFF. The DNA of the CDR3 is TGTGCCAGCAGGGGACAGGCCTTGAACACTGAAGCTTTCTTT.

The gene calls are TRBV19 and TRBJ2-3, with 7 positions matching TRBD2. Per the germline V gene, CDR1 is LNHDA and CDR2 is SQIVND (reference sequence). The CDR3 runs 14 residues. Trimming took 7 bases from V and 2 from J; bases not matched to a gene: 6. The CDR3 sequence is CASTLGGITDTQYF. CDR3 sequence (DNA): TGTGCCAGTACCCTCGGGGGGATCACAGATACGCAGTATTTT.

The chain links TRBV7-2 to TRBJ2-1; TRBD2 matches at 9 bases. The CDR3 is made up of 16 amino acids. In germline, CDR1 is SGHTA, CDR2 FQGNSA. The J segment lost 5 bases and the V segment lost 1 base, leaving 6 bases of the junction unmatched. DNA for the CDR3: TGTGCCAGCAGCTTAGACGCGGGGGGGCCCCACAATGAGCAGTTCTTC. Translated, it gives CASSLDAGGPHNEQFF.

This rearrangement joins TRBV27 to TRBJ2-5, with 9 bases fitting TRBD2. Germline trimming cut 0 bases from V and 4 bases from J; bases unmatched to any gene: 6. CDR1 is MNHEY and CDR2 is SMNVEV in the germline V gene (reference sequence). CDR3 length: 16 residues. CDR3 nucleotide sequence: TGTGCCAGCAGTTTATCGATTGCGGGGGGGCGAGAGACCCAGTACTTC. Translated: CASSLSIAGGRETQYF.